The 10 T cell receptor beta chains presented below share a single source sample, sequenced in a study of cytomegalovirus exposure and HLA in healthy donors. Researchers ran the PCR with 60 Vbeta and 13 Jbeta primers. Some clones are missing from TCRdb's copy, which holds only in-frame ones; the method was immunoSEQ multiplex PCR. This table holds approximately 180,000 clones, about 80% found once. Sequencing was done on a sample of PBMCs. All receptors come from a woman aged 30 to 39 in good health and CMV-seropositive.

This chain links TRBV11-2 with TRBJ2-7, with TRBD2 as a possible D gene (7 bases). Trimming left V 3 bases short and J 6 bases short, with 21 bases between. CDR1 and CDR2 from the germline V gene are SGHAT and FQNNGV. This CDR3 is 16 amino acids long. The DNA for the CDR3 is TGTGCCAGCAGCTTCCGAGCGGGACAAAAAGCGGGCGAGCAGTACTTC. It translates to CASSFRAGQKAGEQYF.

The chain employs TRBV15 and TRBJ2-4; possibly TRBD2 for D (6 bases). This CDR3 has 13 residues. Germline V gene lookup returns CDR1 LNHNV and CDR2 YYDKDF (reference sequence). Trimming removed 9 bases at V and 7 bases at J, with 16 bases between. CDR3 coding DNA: TGTGCCACGGGCGGGGATCAGCGGAACATTCAGTACTTC. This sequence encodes CATGGDQRNIQYF.

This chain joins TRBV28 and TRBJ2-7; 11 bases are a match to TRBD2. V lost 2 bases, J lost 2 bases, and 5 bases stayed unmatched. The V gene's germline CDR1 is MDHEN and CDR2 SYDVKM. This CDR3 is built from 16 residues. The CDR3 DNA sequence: TGTGCCAGCAGTTTAGTAACTAGCGGGAGCGCCTACGAGCAGTACTTC. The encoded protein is CASSLVTSGSAYEQYF.

CDR3 in amino acids: CAWMRDRPYGYTF. The CDR3 nucleotides read TGTGCCTGGATGAGGGACAGGCCCTATGGCTACACCTTC. V is TRBV30 and J is TRBJ1-2; 8 bases align to TRBD1. CDR1 and CDR2 (germline): GTSNPN, SVGIG (reference sequence). V lost 4 bases and J lost 4; bases outside the gene matches: 5. The CDR3 is 13 residues long. Full variable domain (remainder filled in from reference TRBV30 and TRBJ1-2): SQTIHQWPATLVQPVGSPLSLECTVEGTSNPNLYWYRQAAGRGLQLLFYSVGIGQISSEVPQNLSASRPQDRQFILSSKKLLLSDSGFYLCAWMRDRPYGYTFGSGTRLTVV.

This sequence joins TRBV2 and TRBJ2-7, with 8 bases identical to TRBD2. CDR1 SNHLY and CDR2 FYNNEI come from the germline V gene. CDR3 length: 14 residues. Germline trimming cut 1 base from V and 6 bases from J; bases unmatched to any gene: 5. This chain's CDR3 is CASSEGLAGLEQYF. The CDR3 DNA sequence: TGTGCCAGCAGTGAAGGGCTAGCGGGCCTCGAGCAGTACTTC.

Here the CDR3 reads CATSRGLTGAGNTIYF. CDR3 DNA sequence: TGTGCCACCAGCAGAGGATTAACAGGGGCTGGAAACACCATATATTTT. The gene calls are TRBV15 and TRBJ1-3; 7 bases are a match to TRBD1. After removal of 1 base from V and 2 bases from J, the junction contained 5 bases not matched to a gene. Germline CDR1 and CDR2: LNHNV and YYDKDF (reference sequence). The CDR3 has 16 amino acids. The whole variable domain, filled in from reference TRBV15 and TRBJ1-3, reads DAMVIQNPRYQVTQFGKPVTLSCSQTLNHNVMYWYQQKSSQAPKLLFHYYDKDFNNEADTPDNFQSRRPNTSFCFLDIRSPGLGDTAMYLCATSRGLTGAGNTIYFGEGSWLTVV.

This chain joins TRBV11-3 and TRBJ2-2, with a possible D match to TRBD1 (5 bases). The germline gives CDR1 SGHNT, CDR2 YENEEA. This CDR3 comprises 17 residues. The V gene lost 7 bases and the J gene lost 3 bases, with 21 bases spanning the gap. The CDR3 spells CASTQGRPRSDTGELFF. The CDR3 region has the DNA TGTGCCAGCACCCAGGGCCGACCGAGGTCGGACACCGGGGAGCTGTTTTTT.

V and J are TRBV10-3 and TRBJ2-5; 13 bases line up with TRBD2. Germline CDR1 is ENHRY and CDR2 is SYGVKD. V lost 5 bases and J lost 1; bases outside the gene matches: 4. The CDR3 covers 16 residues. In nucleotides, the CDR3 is TGTGCCATCAGTAAAGGGACTAGCGGGGTCCAAGAGACCCAGTACTTC. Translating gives CAISKGTSGVQETQYF.

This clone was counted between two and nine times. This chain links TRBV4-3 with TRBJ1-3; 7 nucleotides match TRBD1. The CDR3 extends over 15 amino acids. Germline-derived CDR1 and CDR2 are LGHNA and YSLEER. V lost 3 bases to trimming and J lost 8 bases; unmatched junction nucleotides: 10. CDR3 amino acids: CASSQEDREVDTIYF. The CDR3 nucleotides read TGCGCCAGCAGCCAGGAAGACAGGGAGGTGGACACCATATATTTT.

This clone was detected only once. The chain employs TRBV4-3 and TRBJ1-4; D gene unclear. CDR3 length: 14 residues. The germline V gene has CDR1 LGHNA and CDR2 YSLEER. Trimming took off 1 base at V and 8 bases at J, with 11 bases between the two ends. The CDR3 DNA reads TGCGCCAGCAGCCAAGTCGAGGGAAACGAAAAACTGTTTTTT. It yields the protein CASSQVEGNEKLFF.